These 20 T cell receptor beta chains originate from one sample sequenced in a study of T cells in Graves' hyperthyroidism and ophthalmopathy. The source material, RNA transcripts, was used to amplify TCR beta CDR3 regions. The TCR CDR3 was amplified in a first-round RT-PCR using the HTBI primer set. TCRdb re-called the multiplex PCR reads through MiXCR, storing one row per CDR3 protein. The profile shows hundreds of thousands of distinct CDR3 sequences, over 12% of them singletons. The specimen was blood. The receptors were sampled from a man in his late teens or twenties with Graves' ophthalmopathy.

This clonotype was recorded many times. The rearrangement uses TRBV20-1 and TRBJ1-2; D is uncertain. CDR1 is DFQATT, CDR2 SNEGSKA, per germline (reference sequence). Trimming left V 6 bases short and J 8 bases short, with 10 bases between. This CDR3 has 10 amino acids. The CDR3: CSAHSGGYTF. CDR3 sequence (DNA): TGCAGTGCCCACTCGGGGGGCTACACCTTC.

This clonotype has a handful of counts. The rearrangement joins TRBV6-1 to TRBJ1-5; D unresolved. Trimming shortened V by 3 bases and J by 1 base, and 10 bases separated the two germline ends. CDR1 MNHNS and CDR2 SASEGT come from the germline V gene. CDR3 length equals 15 residues. CDR3: CASSDLLVSNQPQHF. The CDR3, as DNA: TGTGCCAGCAGTGACCTGTTGGTGAGCAATCAGCCCCAGCATTTT.

This clonotype was seen at least ten times. V and J are TRBV18 and TRBJ1-1; 7 bases are shared with TRBD1. V was pared by 3 bases and J by 5 bases, with 9 bases of the junction left unmatched. CDR1 is KGHSH, CDR2 LQKENI, per germline. CDR3 size: 15 residues. CDR3 loop: CASSPFDRVETEAFF. CDR3 sequence (DNA): TGTGCCAGCTCACCTTTTGACAGGGTAGAGACTGAAGCTTTCTTT.

This clonotype was detected many times. V usage is TRBV6-1 and J usage is TRBJ2-5, with 7 positions matching TRBD2. V shed 3 bases, J shed 1 base, and the junction held 5 bases outside the gene matches. The CDR3 covers 15 residues. Per germline, CDR1 MNHNS and CDR2 SASEGT. CDR3 sequence reads: CASSDMAGAQETQYF. DNA for the CDR3: TGTGCCAGCAGTGACATGGCGGGAGCCCAAGAGACCCAGTACTTC.

This clonotype was found many times. The chain has TRBV27 and TRBJ2-3; maybe TRBD2 (5 bases). Germline loops: CDR1 MNHEY, CDR2 SMNVEV (reference sequence). This CDR3 comprises 16 residues. V was clipped by 2 bases and J by 6 bases, with 18 bases between them. This chain's CDR3 is CASSLQPGLSWDTQYF. DNA for the CDR3: TGTGCCAGCAGTTTACAGCCCGGACTGTCCTGGGATACGCAGTATTTT.

This clonotype was counted ten times or more. The V and J genes are TRBV12-3 or TRBV12-4 and TRBJ2-7; 10 positions match TRBD1. CDR3 length: 16 residues. Trimming removed 4 bases from V and 1 base from J; junction bases left unmatched: 7. In DNA, the CDR3 is TGTGCCAGCAGTTCCCTGGGGACAGGGGTATCCTACGAGCAGTACTTC. This codes for CASSSLGTGVSYEQYF.

Concerning this clonotype itself: The junction departs from germline at one end; a sequencing error may be responsible. V usage is TRBV20-1 and J usage is TRBJ1-5; D call uncertain. The CDR3 extends over 15 amino acids. CDR1 and CDR2 from the germline V gene are DFQATT and SNEGSKA (reference sequence). The CDR3 sequence is CSASRVGMSNQPPHF. CDR3 coding DNA: TGCAGCGCCTCCCGGGTCGGAATGAGCAATCAGCCCCCGCATTTT.

This clonotype was seen many times. The chain recombines TRBV7-8 with TRBJ2-3; D is perhaps TRBD2 (5 bases). V was trimmed by 7 bases and J by 0 bases, leaving 17 bases between them. The CDR3 covers 16 residues. From germline, CDR1 is SGHVS and CDR2 FQNEAQ. CDR3 bases: TGTGCCAGCACCCTAGACCTGCGGGTGAGCACAGATACGCAGTATTTT. Amino acids: CASTLDLRVSTDTQYF.

The sample holds many counts of this clonotype. This rearrangement joins TRBV10-3 to TRBJ1-1, with TRBD1 identical over 9 bases. The CDR3 sequence is 14 residues long. Per germline, CDR1 ENHRY and CDR2 SYGVKD. V lost 6 bases to trimming and J lost 0 bases; unmatched junction nucleotides: 2. This CDR3 is CAIRGQGLNTEAFF. CDR3 nucleotides: TGTGCCATCAGGGGACAGGGCCTGAACACTGAAGCTTTCTTT.

This clonotype was observed at least ten times. The gene calls are TRBV2 and TRBJ2-7; the match to TRBD2 covers 13 bases. Trimming cost V 6 bases and J 4 bases; bases outside gene matches: 6. This CDR3 is 15 amino acids long. Per germline, CDR1 SNHLY and CDR2 FYNNEI. The CDR3: CASRPGTSGTYEQYF. The CDR3 coding sequence is TGTGCCAGCAGGCCCGGGACTAGCGGGACGTACGAGCAGTACTTC.

This clonotype was picked up many times. The J gene is TRBJ1-6, the V gene TRBV2; 8 positions agree with TRBD1. The CDR3 length is 16 residues. Germline V lookup: CDR1 SNHLY, CDR2 FYNNEI. V shed 4 bases and J 6 bases; nucleotides not matched to a gene: 8. Here the CDR3 DNA reads TGTGCCAGCAGTGTTAGGCAGGGGGCCAGTAATTCACCCCTCCACTTT. Its translation: CASSVRQGASNSPLHF.

This clonotype came up many times. The DNA for the CDR3 is TGTGCCACCAGCAGAGAGGCGGGAGGGCCAAAGTTCGAGCAGTACTTC. Translation gives CATSREAGGPKFEQYF. The rearrangement links TRBV15 to TRBJ2-7; 9 bases match TRBD2. The trim removed 0 bases at V and 6 bases at J, leaving 9 bases unmatched. This CDR3 comprises 16 residues. Per the germline V gene, CDR1 is LNHNV and CDR2 is YYDKDF (reference sequence).

The genes are TRBV2 and TRBJ2-1; D is uncertain. Germline CDR1 is SNHLY and CDR2 is FYNNEI. The CDR3 runs 14 residues. The germline V and J ends were trimmed by 6 bases and 6 bases, with 15 bases remaining between them. The CDR3 DNA is TGTGCCAGCAGAATAGCTGATGTGAGCAATGAGCAGTTCTTC. Amino acid sequence: CASRIADVSNEQFF.

The gene calls are TRBV6-1 and TRBJ2-3, with D unclear. Germline V gene data show CDR1 as MNHNS and CDR2 as SASEGT. This CDR3 is 12 amino acids long. Trimming removed 1 base from V and 11 bases from J, with 10 bases in between. CDR3 DNA: TGTGCCAGCAGTGAAGAGGGTTATAGGCAGTATTTT. Its translation: CASSEEGYRQYF.

The sample holds many counts of this clonotype. The V gene is TRBV3-1, the J gene TRBJ2-1, with 7 bases matching TRBD2. The V segment lost 1 base and the J segment 3 bases; nucleotides outside the gene matches: 9. Germline assignment: CDR1 LGHDT and CDR2 YNNKEL (reference sequence). The length of the CDR3 is 17 residues. The CDR3 bases are TGTGCCAGCAGCCAAGTCGCCCTAGCGGAAGTCTACAATGAGCAGTTCTTC. Protein product: CASSQVALAEVYNEQFF.

The rearrangement links TRBV4-2 to TRBJ1-4; 7 positions agree with TRBD1. Germline values: CDR1 LGHNA, CDR2 YNFKEQ. V gave up 0 bases and J gave up 4 bases; unmatched junction bases: 2. CDR3 size: 15 residues. CDR3 sequence (DNA): TGTGCCAGCAGCCAAGAGAACAGGGGTAATGAAAAACTGTTTTTT. This sequence encodes CASSQENRGNEKLFF.

This clonotype was picked up many times. The gene calls are TRBV20-1 and TRBJ2-7, with 9 bases lining up with TRBD1. The length of the CDR3 is 14 residues. Germline CDR1 is DFQATT and CDR2 is SNEGSKA (reference sequence). The trim removed 5 bases at V and 3 bases at J, leaving 8 bases unmatched. The CDR3 loop is CSAGGGQGGYEQYF. In DNA form, the CDR3 reads TGCAGTGCTGGGGGGGGACAGGGAGGCTACGAGCAGTACTTC.

In this sample, this clonotype turned up many times. The chain joins TRBV27 to TRBJ2-5; 7 positions match TRBD1. From germline, CDR1 is MNHEY and CDR2 SMNVEV (reference sequence). The length of the CDR3 is 14 residues. The V segment lost 7 bases and the J segment 3 bases; nucleotides outside the gene matches: 8. The CDR3, as DNA: TGTGCCAGCACCCAGCTGGGACAGAAAGAGACCCAGTACTTC. The encoded protein is CASTQLGQKETQYF.

The sample holds a few counts of this clonotype. J is TRBJ2-1 and V is TRBV7-9; D may be TRBD1 or TRBD2 (5 bases each). The CDR3 is 13 residues long. V was cut by 5 bases and J by 13 bases, with 18 bases left in between. CDR1 is SEHNR and CDR2 is FQNEAQ in the germline V gene (reference sequence). The CDR3 loop reads CASSPPGTPGQFF. The CDR3 bases are TGTGCCAGCAGCCCCCCCGGGACCCCGGGTCAGTTCTTC.

The chain couples TRBV7-9 to TRBJ2-3; 11 bases line up with TRBD2. Germline CDR1 is SEHNR and CDR2 is FQNEAQ (reference sequence). The CDR3 runs to 16 residues. Losses at the gene ends were 0 bases for V and 6 bases for J; bases not matched to a gene: 5. The DNA for the CDR3 is TGTGCCAGCAGCTTAGCGACTAGCGGGGACGGGGATACGCAGTATTTT. Translated: CASSLATSGDGDTQYF.